This T cell receptor beta chain comes out of a study of beta chain features in type 1 diabetes (dated by TCRdb to the late 2010s). Study-wide context: Patients and healthy donors did not differ in mean age, gender distribution, total cell number or subset yield. A total of under 120,000,000 sorted cells were examined across all samples, and RNA yield correlated strongly with the number of cells per subset. In the study, TCRB repertoires of sorted circulating CD4+ T cell subsets from recently diagnosed type 1 diabetes patients were compared with those of matched healthy donors. Regulatory and stem cell-like memory subsets were obtained from only 8 patients and about 8 healthy donors, while naive and central memory subsets were obtained from all 30 or so donors.

This clone occurred a few times. Its specific antigen is unknown. No base qualities exist here, and no much larger clone lies one base off it. Here is what the overall study found, with its caveats: In all four CD4+ subsets, TCRB CDR3 length was moderately but significantly shorter in type 1 diabetes patients. At VDJ recombination sites, patients with type 1 diabetes made fewer insertions and deleted more nucleotides, a pattern implying thymic rearrangement abnormalities. PCR might favor shorter templates, but patient and control samples were amplified and corrected together, so any skew would affect both groups equally. Naive, central memory and regulatory TCRB repertoires appeared more similar among patients than among healthy donors. Because cDNA was sequenced instead of genomic DNA, activated cells with high expression could be over-represented, although the groups did not differ in activation or CD3 levels. Because small numbers of individuals were included in the HLA sub-analyses, any influence of HLA type on TCRB rearrangement was left unresolved.

The entire amount of isolated RNA was reverse transcribed using the High Capacity cDNA Reverse Transcription Kit, so the sequenced TCRB transcripts were expressed ones. Deep immunoSEQ sequencing was performed on naive, central memory and regulatory T cell samples, with an average of around 3.4 million total reads per sample. Sorted cells were lysed in RLT buffer and RNA was extracted with DNase-treated RNeasy Micro or Mini kits, depending on cell number. To prevent cross-contamination, each cell subset was processed individually, whereas patient and healthy donor samples were processed jointly. The immunoSEQ multiplex PCR was used to amplify TCRB sequences from cDNA, generating 87-bp fragments that spanned the CDR3 region. Sequencing of the amplicons was performed on the Illumina HiSeq platform. The authors' pipeline ran thus. Synthetic template baselines were used to correct PCR bias computationally, reads within Hamming distance 2 were collapsed together, and singletons that could not be merged were discarded. By aligning reads against IMGT, V, D and J genes, CDR3 length, and insertions or deletions at six rearrangement sites were assigned. Within each subset, clonotype counts were normalized to sorted cell number, after which true diversity and Gini coefficients were computed with the tcR R package. Repertoire sharing was quantified using the overlap coefficient calculated on TCRB nucleotide sequences. Drawn from immuneACCESS, this table holds only the in-frame rearrangements with V and J called that TCRdb kept. Clones are partly lost; checked studies trace under half to an unresolved V gene and leave the rest unexplained. That table gives V, J and clone size, and the DNA gave D and trimming. A total of 250,000 to 300,000 clones appear in this sample, around 7.3% of them only once. The top ten hold 1% of the sample.

Reading from cysteine to phenylalanine, the CDR3 counts 14 amino acids. Only the CDR3 DNA stays, 42 bases, in frame from base 1. CDR1 and CDR2, per the germline V gene, are MNHEY and SVGAGI. V is shortened by 5 bases, J by 2 bases, and the region joining them spans 11 bases. A single peripheral blood draw of about 116 mL on average was collected from each donor into heparinised tubes. A BD FACSAria II and a panel including CD45RO, CCR7, CD25, CD127, CD95 and CD27 were used to sort naive, central memory, regulatory and stem cell-like memory CD4+ T cells. Purity was above 95% for every sorted population. Right away, PBMCs were isolated by Lymphoprep density gradient centrifugation and were stained directly, with no culture step. So that batch effects would be minimized, each experiment stained and sorted samples in pairs, pairing one healthy donor with one patient.

The chain joins TRBV6-5 to TRBJ2-3; too little of a D gene remains to name it. The clonotype comes from a woman aged 18-29 years in good health. Sequences were obtained from central memory CD4+ T cells from blood. The CDR3 region: CASSQTLTTDTQYF. The bases read TGTGCCAGCAGTCAGACTTTAACCACAGATACGCAGTATTTT.